The 4 T cell receptor beta chains given below trace back to one sample, sequenced in a study of sequential checkpoint blockade in melanoma. TCRdb's copy holds only in-frame clones and misses some; the assay was immunoSEQ multiplex PCR. This repertoire shows tens of thousands of clones, roughly nine tenths found once; its top ten account for approximately 14%. Treatment specified: randomized to nivolumab then ipilimumab (arm A) or the reverse (arm B). The source was CD8+ T cells sorted from blood (inferred from file names), collected from a patient given nivolumab and ipilimumab in sequence. These receptors all come from a human donor with melanoma.

Written as DNA, the CDR3 is TGTGCCAGCAGCACGCACAGGGGGCTGTCCAAAAACATTCAGTACTTC. Protein: CASSTHRGLSKNIQYF. J is TRBJ2-4 and V is TRBV28; TRBD1 agrees at 9 bases. J gave up 2 bases and V 6 bases, and 8 bases lay outside the gene matches. Germline-derived CDR1 and CDR2 are MDHEN and SYDVKM. CDR3 length: 16 amino acids.

This chain joins TRBV18 and TRBJ1-2; TRBD1 matches at 7 bases. Per the germline V gene, CDR1 is KGHSH and CDR2 is LQKENI. J lost 4 bases, V lost 2 bases, and 7 bases had no gene match. This CDR3 is built from 15 residues. CDR3 DNA: TGTGCCAGCTCACCAGAACAGGGGTATTTCTATGGCTACACCTTC. Its protein product is CASSPEQGYFYGYTF.

The gene calls are TRBV13 and TRBJ2-1, with 10 bases identical to TRBD2. Germline V lookup: CDR1 PRHDT, CDR2 FYEKMQ (reference sequence). This CDR3 is built from 15 residues. V was pared by 0 bases and J by 7 bases, with 3 bases of the junction left unmatched. DNA for the CDR3: TGTGCCAGCAGCTTAGGCCTAGCGGGAGTGAATGAGCAGTTCTTC. It translates to CASSLGLAGVNEQFF. The full variable domain, rest sourced from reference TRBV13 and TRBJ2-1, is AAGVIQSPRHLIKEKRETATLKCYPIPRHDTVYWYQQGPGQDPQFLISFYEKMQSDKGSIPDRFSAQQFSDYHSELNMSSLELGDSALYFCASSLGLAGVNEQFFGPGTRLTVL.

The gene calls are TRBV5-1 and TRBJ2-7; 11 bases agree with TRBD2. The CDR3 runs 15 residues. Per the germline V gene, CDR1 is SGHRS and CDR2 is YFSETQ. Trimming at V came to 0 bases and at J to 5 bases, leaving 4 bases not matched to a gene. CDR3 loop: CASSLDSGGAHEQYV. CDR3 DNA sequence: TGCGCCAGCAGCTTGGATAGCGGGGGGGCCCACGAGCAGTACGTC.